The sequence of this T cell receptor beta chain was determined in a study of patients and donors after allogeneic stem cell transplantation. The germline V gene encodes CDR1 SQVTM and CDR2 ANQGSEA. The length of the CDR3 is 13 residues. V shed 6 bases and J shed 2 bases, with 11 bases lying between them. One entry per CDR3 protein, called by TCRdb with MiXCR from the RT-PCR reads. This table has over 400,000 distinct CDR3 sequences, 15% to 20% appearing once. The sequenced sample was blood, either unsorted or a sorted T cell fraction (not recorded which). This receptor was obtained from a human donor who was either an allogeneic HSCT recipient or a stem cell or donor lymphocyte infusion donor (not recorded which). It is not recorded whose cells these are; they may come from a transplant donor. The J gene is TRBJ1-5, the V gene TRBV29-1, with TRBD1 as a possible D gene (5 bases). The CDR3 bases are TGCAGCGTGGGGGAAGGTCGCAATCAGCCCCAGCATTTT. Its protein is CSVGEGRNQPQHF.